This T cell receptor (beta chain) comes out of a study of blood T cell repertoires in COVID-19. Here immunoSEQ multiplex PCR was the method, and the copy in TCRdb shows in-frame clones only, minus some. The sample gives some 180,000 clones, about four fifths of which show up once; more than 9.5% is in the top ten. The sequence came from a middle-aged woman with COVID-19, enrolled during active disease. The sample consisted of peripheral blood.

CDR3 DNA: TGTGCCAGCAGCTTCAGGACTAGCGGGACAGAGACCCAGTACTTC. This sequence encodes CASSFRTSGTETQYF. The V and J genes are TRBV13 and TRBJ2-5; 12 bases agree with TRBD2. The length of the CDR3 is 15 residues. Germline CDR1 is PRHDT and CDR2 is FYEKMQ (reference sequence). V gave up 3 bases and J gave up 4 bases; unmatched junction bases: 3.